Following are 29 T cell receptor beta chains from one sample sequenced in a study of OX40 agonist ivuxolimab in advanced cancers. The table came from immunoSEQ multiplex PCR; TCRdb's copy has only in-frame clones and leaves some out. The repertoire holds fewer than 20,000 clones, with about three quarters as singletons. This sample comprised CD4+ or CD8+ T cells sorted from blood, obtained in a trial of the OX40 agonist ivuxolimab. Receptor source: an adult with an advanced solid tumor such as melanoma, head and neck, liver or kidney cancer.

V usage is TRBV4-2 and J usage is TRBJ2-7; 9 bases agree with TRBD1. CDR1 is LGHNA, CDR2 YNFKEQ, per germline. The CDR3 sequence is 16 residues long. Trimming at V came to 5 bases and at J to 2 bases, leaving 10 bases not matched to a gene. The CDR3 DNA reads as TGTGCCAGCAGCTCACAGGGGGCTAGCGGCCCCTACGAGCAGTACTTC. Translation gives CASSSQGASGPYEQYF.

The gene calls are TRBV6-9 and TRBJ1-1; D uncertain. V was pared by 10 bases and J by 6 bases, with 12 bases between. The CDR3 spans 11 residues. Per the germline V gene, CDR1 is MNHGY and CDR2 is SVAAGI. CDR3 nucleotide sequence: TGTGCCAACCCGGACGGTCCTGAAGCTTTCTTT. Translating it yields CANPDGPEAFF.

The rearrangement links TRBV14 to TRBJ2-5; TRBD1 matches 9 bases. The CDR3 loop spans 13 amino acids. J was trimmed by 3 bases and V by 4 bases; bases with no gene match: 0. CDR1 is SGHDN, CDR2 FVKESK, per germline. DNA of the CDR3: TGTGCCAGCAGCCGGACAGGGGAAGAGACCCAGTACTTC. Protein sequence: CASSRTGEETQYF.

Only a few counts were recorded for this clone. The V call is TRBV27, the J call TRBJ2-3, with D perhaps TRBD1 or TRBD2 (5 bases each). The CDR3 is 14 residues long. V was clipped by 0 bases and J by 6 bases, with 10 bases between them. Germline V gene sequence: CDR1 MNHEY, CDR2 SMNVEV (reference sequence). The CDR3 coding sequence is TGTGCCAGCAGTTTATCGGGGCGCGGGGATACGCAGTATTTT. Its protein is CASSLSGRGDTQYF.

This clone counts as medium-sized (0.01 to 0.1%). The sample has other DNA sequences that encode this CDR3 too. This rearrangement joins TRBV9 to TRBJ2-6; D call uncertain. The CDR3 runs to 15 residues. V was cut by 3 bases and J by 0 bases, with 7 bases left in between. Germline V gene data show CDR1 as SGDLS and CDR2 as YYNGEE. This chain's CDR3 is CASSARSSGANVLTF. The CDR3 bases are TGTGCCAGCAGCGCGAGAAGCTCTGGGGCCAACGTCCTGACTTTC.

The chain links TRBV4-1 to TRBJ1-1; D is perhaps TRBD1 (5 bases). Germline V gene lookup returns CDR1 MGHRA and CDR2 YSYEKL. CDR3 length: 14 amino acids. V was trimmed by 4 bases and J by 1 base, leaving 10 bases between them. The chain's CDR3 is CASSPGRWNTEAFF. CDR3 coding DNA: TGCGCCAGCAGCCCGGGACGCTGGAACACTGAAGCTTTCTTT.

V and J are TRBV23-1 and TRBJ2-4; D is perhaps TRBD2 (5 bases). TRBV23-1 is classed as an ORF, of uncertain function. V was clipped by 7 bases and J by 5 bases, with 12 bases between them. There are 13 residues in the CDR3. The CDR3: CASISGKENIQYF. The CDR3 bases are TGCGCCAGCATCTCGGGGAAGGAAAACATTCAGTACTTC.

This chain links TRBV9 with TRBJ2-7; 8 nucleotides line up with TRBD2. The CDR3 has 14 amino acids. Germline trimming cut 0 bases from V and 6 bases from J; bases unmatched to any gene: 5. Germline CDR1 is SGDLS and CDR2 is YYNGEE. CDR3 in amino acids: CASSVETGGGEQYF. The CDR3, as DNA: TGTGCCAGCAGCGTAGAAACGGGAGGGGGCGAGCAGTACTTC.

The CDR3 DNA is TGTGCCAGCAGCCTACCTAACCAGGGGGTGATCTACGAGCAGTACTTC. This encodes CASSLPNQGVIYEQYF. V and J are TRBV14 and TRBJ2-7; 7 bases are a match to TRBD1. CDR1 SGHDN and CDR2 FVKESK come from the germline V gene. With V trimmed by 4 bases and J by 3 bases, 12 bases remained unmatched. This CDR3 is 16 amino acids long.

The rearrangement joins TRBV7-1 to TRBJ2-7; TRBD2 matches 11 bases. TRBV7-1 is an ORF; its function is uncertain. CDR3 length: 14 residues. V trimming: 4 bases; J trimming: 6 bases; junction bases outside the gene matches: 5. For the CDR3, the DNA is TGTGCCAGCAGCTTATCCGGACTAGCGGGCGAGCAGTACTTC. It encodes CASSLSGLAGEQYF.

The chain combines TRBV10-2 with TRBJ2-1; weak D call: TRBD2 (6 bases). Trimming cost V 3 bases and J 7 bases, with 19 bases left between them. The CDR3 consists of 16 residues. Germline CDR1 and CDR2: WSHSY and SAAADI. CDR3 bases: TGCGCCAGCAGTGACCCTTCGAGCGGGTATCAGAATGAGCAGTTCTTC. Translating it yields CASSDPSSGYQNEQFF.

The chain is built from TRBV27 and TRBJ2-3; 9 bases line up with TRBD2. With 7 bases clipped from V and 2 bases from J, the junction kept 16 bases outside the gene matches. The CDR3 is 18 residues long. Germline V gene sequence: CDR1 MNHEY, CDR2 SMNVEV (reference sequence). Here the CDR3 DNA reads TGTGCCAGCAACCCGTCCCAGCCTATAGCGGGAGCCACAGATACGCAGTATTTT. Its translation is CASNPSQPIAGATDTQYF.

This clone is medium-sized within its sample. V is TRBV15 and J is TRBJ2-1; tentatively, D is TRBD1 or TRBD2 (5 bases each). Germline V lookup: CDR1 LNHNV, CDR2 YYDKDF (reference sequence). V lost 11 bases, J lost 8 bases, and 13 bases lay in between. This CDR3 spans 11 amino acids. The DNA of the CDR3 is TGTGCCTCTGGGAGCAGGGATGAGCAGTTCTTC. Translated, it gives CASGSRDEQFF.

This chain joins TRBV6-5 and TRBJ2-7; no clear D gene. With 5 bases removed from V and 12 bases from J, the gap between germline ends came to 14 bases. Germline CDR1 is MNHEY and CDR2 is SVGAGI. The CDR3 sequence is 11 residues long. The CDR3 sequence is CASSDYWVPYF. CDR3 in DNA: TGTGCCAGCAGTGATTACTGGGTCCCGTACTTC.

The CDR3 spells CASSQPQGFFGYTF. CDR3 coding DNA: TGCGCCAGCAGCCAACCTCAGGGGTTCTTTGGCTACACCTTC. The rearrangement uses TRBV4-1 and TRBJ1-2; TRBD1 is a possible D gene (6 bases). Germline V gene lookup returns CDR1 MGHRA and CDR2 YSYEKL. The length of the CDR3 is 14 residues. The V and J ends lost 2 bases and 7 bases respectively, with 14 bases between them.

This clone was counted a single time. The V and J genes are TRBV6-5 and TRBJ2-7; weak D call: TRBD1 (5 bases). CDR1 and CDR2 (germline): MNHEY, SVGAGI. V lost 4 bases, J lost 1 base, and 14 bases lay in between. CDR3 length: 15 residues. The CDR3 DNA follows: TGTGCCAGCAGTTTAAGGGGCACCCTTTCCTACGAGCAGTACTTC. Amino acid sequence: CASSLRGTLSYEQYF.

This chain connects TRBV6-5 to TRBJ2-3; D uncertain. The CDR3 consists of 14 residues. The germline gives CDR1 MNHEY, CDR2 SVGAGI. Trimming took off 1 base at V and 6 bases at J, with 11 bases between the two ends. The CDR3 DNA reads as TGTGCCAGCAGTTACTTCGACGGCGATGATACGCAGTATTTT. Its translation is CASSYFDGDDTQYF.

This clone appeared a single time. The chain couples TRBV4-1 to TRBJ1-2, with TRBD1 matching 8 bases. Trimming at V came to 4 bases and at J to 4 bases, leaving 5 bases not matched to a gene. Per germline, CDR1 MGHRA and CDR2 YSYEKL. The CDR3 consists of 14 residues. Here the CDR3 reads CASSPDRAGYGYTF. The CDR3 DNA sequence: TGCGCCAGCAGCCCGGACAGGGCTGGCTATGGCTACACCTTC.

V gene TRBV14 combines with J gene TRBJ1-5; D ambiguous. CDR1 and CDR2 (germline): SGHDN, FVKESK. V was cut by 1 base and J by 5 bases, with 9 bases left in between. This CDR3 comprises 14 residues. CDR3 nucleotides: TGTGCCAGCAGCCAAGGCGGCTGGGATCAGCCCCAGCATTTT. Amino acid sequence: CASSQGGWDQPQHF.

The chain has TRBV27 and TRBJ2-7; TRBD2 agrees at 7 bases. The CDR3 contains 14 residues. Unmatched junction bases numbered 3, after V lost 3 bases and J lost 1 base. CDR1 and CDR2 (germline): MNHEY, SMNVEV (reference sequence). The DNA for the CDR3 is TGTGCCAGCAGTTTTAGCGGGTCTTCCTACGAGCAGTACTTC. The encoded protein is CASSFSGSSYEQYF.

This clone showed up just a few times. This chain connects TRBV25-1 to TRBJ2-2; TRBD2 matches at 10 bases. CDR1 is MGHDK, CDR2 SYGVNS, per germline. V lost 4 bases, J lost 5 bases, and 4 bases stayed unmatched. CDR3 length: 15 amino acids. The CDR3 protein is CASSVLAGPTGELFF. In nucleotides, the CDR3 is TGTGCCAGCAGTGTACTAGCGGGGCCTACCGGGGAGCTGTTTTTT.

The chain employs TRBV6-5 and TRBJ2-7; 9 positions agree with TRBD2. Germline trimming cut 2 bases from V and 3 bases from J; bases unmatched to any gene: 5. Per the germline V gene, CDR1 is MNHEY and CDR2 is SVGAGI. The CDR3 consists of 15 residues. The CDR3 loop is CASSYGLAGSYEQYF. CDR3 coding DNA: TGTGCCAGCAGTTACGGCCTAGCGGGGAGCTACGAGCAGTACTTC.

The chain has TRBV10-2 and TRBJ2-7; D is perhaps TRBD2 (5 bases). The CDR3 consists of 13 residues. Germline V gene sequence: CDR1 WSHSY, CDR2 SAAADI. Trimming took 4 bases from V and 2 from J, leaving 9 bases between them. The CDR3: CASSVLGAYEQYF. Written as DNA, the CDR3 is TGCGCCAGCAGTGTACTAGGAGCCTACGAGCAGTACTTC.

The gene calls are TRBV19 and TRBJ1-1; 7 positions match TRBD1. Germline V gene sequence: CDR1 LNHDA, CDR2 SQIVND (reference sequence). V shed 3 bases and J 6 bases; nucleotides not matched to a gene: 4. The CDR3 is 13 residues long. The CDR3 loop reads CASSILQGAEAFF. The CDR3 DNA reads TGTGCCAGTAGTATCCTCCAGGGGGCTGAAGCTTTCTTT.

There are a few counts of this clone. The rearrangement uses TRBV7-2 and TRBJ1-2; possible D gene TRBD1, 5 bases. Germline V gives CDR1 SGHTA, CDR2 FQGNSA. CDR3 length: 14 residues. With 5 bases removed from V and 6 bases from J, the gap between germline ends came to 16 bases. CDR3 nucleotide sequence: TGTGCCAGCAGCCCAACGACAGAAATACATGGCTACACCTTC. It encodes CASSPTTEIHGYTF.

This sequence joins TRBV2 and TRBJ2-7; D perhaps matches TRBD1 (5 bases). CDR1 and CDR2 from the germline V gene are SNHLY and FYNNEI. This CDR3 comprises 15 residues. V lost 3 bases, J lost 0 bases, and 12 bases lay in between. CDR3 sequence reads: CASSDVGADSYEQYF. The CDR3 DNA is TGTGCCAGCAGTGACGTTGGGGCCGACTCCTACGAGCAGTACTTC.

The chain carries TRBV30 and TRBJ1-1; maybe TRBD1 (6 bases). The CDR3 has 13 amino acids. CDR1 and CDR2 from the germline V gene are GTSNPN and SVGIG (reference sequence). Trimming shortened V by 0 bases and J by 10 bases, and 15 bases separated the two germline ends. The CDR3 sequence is CAWSVTGTGAAFF. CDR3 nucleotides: TGTGCCTGGAGTGTAACAGGGACGGGTGCAGCTTTCTTT.

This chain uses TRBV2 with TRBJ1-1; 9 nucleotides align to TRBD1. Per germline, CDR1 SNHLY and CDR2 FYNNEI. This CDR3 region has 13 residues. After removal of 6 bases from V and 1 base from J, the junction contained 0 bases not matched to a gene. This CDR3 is CASRTGGNTEAFF. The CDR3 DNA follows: TGTGCCAGCAGGACAGGGGGGAACACTGAAGCTTTCTTT.

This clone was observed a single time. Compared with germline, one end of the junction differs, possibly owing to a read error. The CDR3 DNA reads as TGTGCCAGCGGCTTCGGACTAGCCACCTACGAGCAGTACTTC. It yields the protein CASGFGLATYEQYF. The chain employs TRBV7-2 and TRBJ2-7, with 8 bases lining up with TRBD2. Per the germline V gene, CDR1 is SGHTA and CDR2 is FQGNSA. This CDR3 region has 14 residues.